This TCR beta chain stems from a study of blood T cell repertoires in COVID-19. The table came from immunoSEQ multiplex PCR; TCRdb's copy has only in-frame clones and leaves some out. The table includes some 50,000 clones, about 83% detected once. The CDR3 loop spans 17 amino acids. The V and J ends lost 7 bases and 4 bases, in that order; junction bases with no gene match: 16. Germline loops: CDR1 MDHEN, CDR2 SYDVKM. The receptor was derived from an older woman with acute or convalescent COVID-19. Sample: peripheral blood. The chain couples TRBV28 to TRBJ1-3; 7 bases are shared with TRBD1. Here the CDR3 DNA reads TGTGCCAGCACCTCTACCCCCGGATCAGGGGGGGGAAACACCATATATTTT. Translation gives CASTSTPGSGGGNTIYF.